This TCR beta chain was obtained from a study of T cells in Graves' hyperthyroidism and ophthalmopathy (dated by TCRdb to about 2019). Turning to the overall study: TCR V-J signatures able to tell the groups apart were searched for in a discovery cohort of 90 to 100 patients, of whom more than 40 had Graves' ophthalmopathy and 57 had stable Graves' hyperthyroidism. Whether ophthalmopathy could be predicted prospectively was tested in an independent validation cohort made up of under 20 hyperthyroidism patients plus 17 patients who later progressed to ophthalmopathy. For training and testing, the 95 to 100 patients in the discovery cohort were randomly divided in a 7:3 ratio. The study also compared thyroid tissue and blood T-cell repertoires from five or six Graves' hyperthyroidism patients. After blood sampling, hyperthyroidism patients were treated with methimazole at a starting dose of 30 mg daily, and ophthalmopathy patients were treated with high-dose intravenous methylprednisolone. TCR Vbeta CDR3 sequencing of some 140 peripheral blood samples (over 40 ophthalmopathy, 75 or so hyperthyroidism and some 17 progressor patients) is reported in the paper. What the research found in general, with its limitations: During validation, the model predicted progression to ophthalmopathy a median of roughly 7.1 months ahead of onset, with almost 71% sensitivity and roughly 75% specificity. A 13 V-J signature model separated ophthalmopathy from stable hyperthyroidism, with approximately 87% sensitivity and roughly 81% specificity in cross-validation and 80%/75% in testing. Most expanded thyroid clonotypes (frequency above 0.001) were also detected in blood, a finding suggesting that blood repertoires may reflect thyroid immune responses. No statistical method was used to fix the sample size in advance, and group allocation was not hidden from the investigators.

Including cysteine and phenylalanine, the CDR3 has 13 amino acids. The entry retains the CDR3 DNA only, 39 bases that are in frame from base 1. CDR1 SGHAT and CDR2 FQNNGV are derived from the germline V gene. Trimming leaves V shorter by 11 bases and J shorter by 6 bases, with the junction holding 11 bases beyond the gene matches. Exclusion was applied to patients with uncontrolled infections, other autoimmune diseases, pregnancy or lactation. Diagnoses relied on clinical symptoms, serum thyroxine and TRAb, thyroid ultrasound and orbital computed tomography. Total RNA was extracted using Trizol reagent, and RNA quality was assessed on an Agilent 2100 Bioanalyzer. Concerning this clonotype itself: Its antigen is unknown. One base away there is no much larger clone; base qualities are not given.

The TCR beta CDR3 regions were amplified from the RNA transcripts. The TCR CDR3 was subjected to a first round of RT-PCR using the HTBI primer set and the Qiagen OneStep RT-PCR kit. Libraries were constructed in a second round of multiplex PCR, after which size selection and purification were carried out. Paired-end sequencing of the libraries was performed with 100 bp reads on an Illumina HiSeq2000. Regarding the original processing steps: SOAPnuke was used to process the raw data, throwing out any read that contained adapters or uncalled bases, had a mean Phred below 15, or lacked an exact constant-primer or identifier match. High-quality paired reads were merged with COPE v1.2.5, and unique nucleotide sequences were defined as clonotypes. MiTCR v1.1 was used to align clonotypes to the IMGT TRBV, TRBD and TRBJ reference segments. The analysis included only V-J combinations with a frequency above 0.0001, which together covered approximately 99% of the repertoires. A TCS score was defined as the ratio of F50 (clonal expansion) to E x V (chaos), with BLOSUM62-based TCRdist applied between CDR3 peptides within each V-J. Welch's t-statistics and random forest reduced 500 to 650 V-J features to 13, which were used in a naive Bayes classifier (R e1071). The Morisita-Horn index was used to measure how similar the thyroid and blood repertoires were. The public reads were run again by TCRdb, first through fastp at Q25 and then through MiXCR, and only productive beta chains were kept. Entries are consolidated by CDR3 protein sequence, retaining the most common genes and DNA. The V and J calls here are based on TCRdb, not the publication. In all, the sample holds 600,000 to 700,000 distinct CDR3 sequences, and about 45% of those were seen once. Together, the top ten hold under 8.5% of the sample.

The chain is assembled from TRBV11-2 and TRBJ2-7; a stretch of 9 junction bases matches TRBD1. This clonotype was sampled from an adult man with Graves' disease, either hyperthyroidism or ophthalmopathy (not recorded which). Input material: peripheral blood or thyroid tissue (not recorded which). The CDR3 region has the sequence CASGGQGLGEQYF. Read as DNA, the sequence is TGTGCCTCGGGAGGACAGGGGCTGGGCGAGCAGTACTTC.